The 17 T cell receptor beta chains given below trace back to one sample, sequenced in a study of T cell responses to AZD1222 COVID-19 vaccine. Using immunoSEQ multiplex PCR, the repertoire was profiled, and TCRdb retains in-frame clones only, with some absent. This table holds about 110,000 clones, 70% to 90% found once. The sample in question was peripheral blood, obtained 28 days after the second AZD1222 dose. The receptors shown here come from an adult who received the AZD1222 COVID-19 vaccine.

V usage is TRBV12-3 or TRBV12-4 and J usage is TRBJ2-2, with a weak D call TRBD2 (6 bases). The CDR3 is 13 residues long. With 8 bases removed from V and 1 base from J, the gap between germline ends came to 8 bases. CDR3 region: CASGGKNTGELFF. In DNA, the CDR3 is TGTGCCAGCGGGGGGAAGAACACCGGGGAGCTGTTTTTT.

This chain uses TRBV10-3 with TRBJ2-1, with 8 bases aligning to TRBD2. V was pared by 6 bases and J by 10 bases, with 14 bases of the junction left unmatched. CDR3 length: 15 residues. From germline, CDR1 is ENHRY and CDR2 SYGVKD. The CDR3 here is CAIRGGSGRGREQFF. CDR3 bases: TGTGCCATCAGGGGGGGAAGCGGGAGAGGTAGGGAGCAGTTCTTC.

The J gene is TRBJ2-3, the V gene TRBV20-1; 12 positions agree with TRBD2. This CDR3 region has 16 residues. CDR1 and CDR2 from the germline V gene are DFQATT and SNEGSKA (reference sequence). V lost 3 bases, J lost 0 bases, and 4 bases stayed unmatched. In nucleotides, the CDR3 is TGCAGTGCTAGTGGACTAGCGGGGCCTAGCACAGATACGCAGTATTTT. Its protein product is CSASGLAGPSTDTQYF.

V usage is TRBV27 and J usage is TRBJ1-5, with unresolved D. Per the germline V gene, CDR1 is MNHEY and CDR2 is SMNVEV (reference sequence). V lost 5 bases to trimming and J lost 2 bases, with 22 bases between them. The CDR3 spans 18 residues. The CDR3 sequence: CASSTISGSQGGNQPQHF. CDR3 nucleotides: TGTGCCAGCAGTACGATTTCCGGGTCCCAAGGAGGCAATCAGCCCCAGCATTTT.

This chain joins TRBV5-1 and TRBJ2-7; possible D gene TRBD2, 5 bases. The V end was cut by 2 bases, the J end by 0 bases, with 9 bases between. The CDR3 runs to 14 residues. From germline, CDR1 is SGHRS and CDR2 YFSETQ. CDR3 in DNA: TGCGCCAGCAGCTTCCGGGGAAGCTCCTACGAGCAGTACTTC. Its protein is CASSFRGSSYEQYF. Complete variable domain (other parts from reference TRBV5-1 and TRBJ2-7): KAGVTQTPRYLIKTRGQQVTLSCSPISGHRSVSWYQQTPGQGLQFLFEYFSETQRNKGNFPGRFSGRQFSNSRSEMNVSTLELGDSALYLCASSFRGSSYEQYFGPGTRLTVT.

The chain links TRBV6-5 to TRBJ1-1, with D uncertain. CDR1 and CDR2 (germline): MNHEY, SVGAGI. This CDR3 comprises 14 residues. The V and J ends lost 4 bases and 10 bases respectively, with 19 bases between them. The CDR3 sequence is CASSSTGVPTRAFF. The CDR3 DNA reads as TGTGCCAGCAGTTCAACGGGAGTACCGACGCGAGCTTTCTTT.

This clone has only one observation. CDR3 sequence: CASSLLAGSEQFF. CDR3 DNA sequence: TGTGCCAGCAGCTTATTAGCAGGGAGTGAGCAGTTCTTC. This sequence joins TRBV11-3 and TRBJ2-1; the D gene could be TRBD1 or TRBD2 (5 bases each). The CDR3 length is 13 residues. Germline V gene sequence: CDR1 SGHNT, CDR2 YENEEA. Trimming cost V 2 bases and J 9 bases, with 11 bases left between them.

In its sample, this clone was seen once. This rearrangement joins TRBV2 to TRBJ2-3; 10 bases match TRBD2. Germline V gene lookup returns CDR1 SNHLY and CDR2 FYNNEI. V dropped 2 bases and J dropped 1; count of bases not matched to a gene: 9. The CDR3 length is 18 residues. CDR3 DNA: TGTGCCAGCAGTGAACGACCCCTAGGGACTAGCGGCACAGATACGCAGTATTTT. Its translation is CASSERPLGTSGTDTQYF.

The J gene is TRBJ2-7, the V gene TRBV4-3; 11 bases align to TRBD2. The CDR3 sequence is 15 residues long. J lost 4 bases, V lost 4 bases, and 6 bases had no gene match. The germline gives CDR1 LGHNA, CDR2 YSLEER. The CDR3 is CASSLQLAGEYEQYF. CDR3 coding DNA: TGCGCCAGCAGCCTTCAACTAGCGGGAGAGTACGAGCAGTACTTC.

The chain employs TRBV10-1 and TRBJ1-2; maybe TRBD1 (5 bases). V gave up 0 bases and J gave up 6 bases, with 11 bases separating them. Germline V gene sequence: CDR1 WNHNN, CDR2 SYGVQD (reference sequence). The CDR3 spans 14 residues. In nucleotides, the CDR3 is TGCGCCAGCAGTGAGTCCAAGATGGGGGATGGCTACACCTTC. As protein: CASSESKMGDGYTF.

The chain carries TRBV4-1 and TRBJ2-5; weak D call: TRBD1 (7 bases). Germline CDR1 and CDR2: MGHRA and YSYEKL. This CDR3 contains 16 residues. V was trimmed by 0 bases and J by 5 bases, leaving 16 bases between them. The CDR3 DNA is TGCGCCAGCAGCCAAGAAAAAGGGGGCAGCGGGGAGACCCAGTACTTC. Protein: CASSQEKGGSGETQYF.

This clone was recorded only once. The rearrangement uses TRBV6-4 and TRBJ2-1; tentative D call: TRBD2 (6 bases). Germline values: CDR1 MRHNA, CDR2 SNTAGT. The CDR3 runs to 17 residues. Between the trimmed V and J ends, which lost 4 bases and 4 bases, there was a span of 20 bases. The CDR3: CASSVVLESSEYNEQFF. CDR3 nucleotides: TGTGCCAGCAGTGTAGTGCTCGAGTCTAGCGAGTACAATGAGCAGTTCTTC.

The J gene is TRBJ1-6, the V gene TRBV9; weak D call: TRBD1 (6 bases). Between the trimmed V and J ends, which lost 4 bases and 7 bases, there was a span of 15 bases. The CDR3 runs 15 residues. Germline V gene sequence: CDR1 SGDLS, CDR2 YYNGEE. The CDR3 region has the DNA TGTGCCAGCAGCTTCGCGCGGGGGGCAAATTCACCCCTCCACTTT. It translates to CASSFARGANSPLHF.

The chain has TRBV7-9 and TRBJ2-5; D uncertain. The CDR3 is 16 amino acids. The germline gives CDR1 SEHNR, CDR2 FQNEAQ (reference sequence). Trimming removed 1 base from V and 4 bases from J, with 16 bases in between. Here the CDR3 DNA reads TGTGCCAGCAGCTTAGTGGGTGTTGGGGATGGAGAGACCCAGTACTTC. Its translation is CASSLVGVGDGETQYF. Full variable domain (remainder filled in from reference TRBV7-9 and TRBJ2-5): DTGVSQNPRHKITKRGQNVTFRCDPISEHNRLYWYRQTLGQGPEFLTYFQNEAQLEKSRLLSDRFSAERPKGSFSTLEIQRTEQGDSAMYLCASSLVGVGDGETQYFGPGTRLLVL.

This clone was counted only a few times. The gene calls are TRBV4-2 and TRBJ2-7, with TRBD2 matching 7 bases. Trimming cost V 3 bases and J 1 base; bases outside gene matches: 9. The CDR3 totals 16 residues. Germline V gene sequence: CDR1 LGHNA, CDR2 YNFKEQ. CDR3 protein: CASSHSERDGSYEQYF. CDR3 sequence (DNA): TGTGCCAGCAGCCACTCCGAGCGGGATGGTTCCTACGAGCAGTACTTC.

The chain employs TRBV9 and TRBJ1-6; tentatively, D is TRBD1 (5 bases). Trimming removed 0 bases at V and 8 bases at J, with 21 bases between. Germline V gene data show CDR1 as SGDLS and CDR2 as YYNGEE. The CDR3 spans 18 residues. The CDR3 loop reads CASSVDPGGAEMDSPLHF. CDR3 coding DNA: TGTGCCAGCAGCGTAGACCCGGGAGGGGCTGAAATGGATTCACCCCTCCACTTT.

This sequence joins TRBV5-4 and TRBJ2-1; TRBD2 might be the D (5 bases). V was clipped by 1 base and J by 9 bases, with 17 bases between them. Germline V gene sequence: CDR1 SGHNT, CDR2 YYREEE (reference sequence). This CDR3 is 15 amino acids long. The CDR3 DNA is TGTGCCAGCAGCTTGACGGCTAGCACGCATGGTGAGCAGTTCTTC. This codes for CASSLTASTHGEQFF.